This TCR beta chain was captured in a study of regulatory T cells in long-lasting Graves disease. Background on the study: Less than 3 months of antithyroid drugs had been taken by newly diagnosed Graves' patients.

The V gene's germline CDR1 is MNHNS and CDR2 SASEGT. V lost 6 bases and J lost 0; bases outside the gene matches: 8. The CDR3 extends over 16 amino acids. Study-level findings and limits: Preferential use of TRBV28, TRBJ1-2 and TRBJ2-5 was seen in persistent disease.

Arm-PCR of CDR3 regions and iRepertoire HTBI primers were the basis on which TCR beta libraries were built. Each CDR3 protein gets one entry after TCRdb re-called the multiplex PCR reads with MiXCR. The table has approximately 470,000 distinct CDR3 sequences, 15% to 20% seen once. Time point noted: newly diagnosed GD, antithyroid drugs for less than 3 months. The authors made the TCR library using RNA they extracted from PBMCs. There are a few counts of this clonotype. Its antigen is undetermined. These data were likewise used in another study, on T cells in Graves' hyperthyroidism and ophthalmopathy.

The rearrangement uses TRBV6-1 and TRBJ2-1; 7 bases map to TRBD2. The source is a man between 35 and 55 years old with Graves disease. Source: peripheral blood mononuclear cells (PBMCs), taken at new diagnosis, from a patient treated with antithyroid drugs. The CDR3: CASRSGRTSSYNEQFF. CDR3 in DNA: TGTGCCAGCAGATCGGGACGGACTAGCTCCTACAATGAGCAGTTCTTC.